This T cell receptor beta chain comes out of a study of T cell responses to AZD1222 COVID-19 vaccine. With regard to this clone: No antigen is known for it.

Measured with immunoSEQ multiplex PCR; TCRdb has only the in-frame clones, and not every one. Of over 110,000 clones listed, almost 90% are singletons. Findings and caveats of the study: Sampling that yielded the repertoires occurred only after the peak T cell response. Along spike, vaccine-associated CD4 TCRs were found throughout, with dominance at 160-218 and 743-854.

Germline CDR1 MNHEY, CDR2 SMNVEV (reference sequence). CDR3 length: 14 amino acids. With 2 bases removed from V and 2 bases from J, the gap between germline ends came to 4 bases. The sequence derives from an adult who received the AZD1222 COVID-19 vaccine. Here the sequenced sample was peripheral blood, taken 28 days after the second AZD1222 dose. The chain is built from TRBV27 and TRBJ2-6; D is undetermined. CDR3 in DNA: TGTGCCAGCAGTTTAGGGGCTGGGGCCAACGTCCTGACTTTC. This codes for CASSLGAGANVLTF. The full variable domain, rest sourced from reference TRBV27 and TRBJ2-6, is EAQVTQNPRYLITVTGKKLTVTCSQNMNHEYMSWYRQDPGLGLRQIYYSMNVEVTDKGDVPEGYKVSRKEKRNFPLILESPSPNQTSLYFCASSLGAGANVLTFGAGSRLTVL.